The rows below give T cell receptor beta chains drawn from one sample of a study of regulatory T cells in long-lasting Graves disease. In TCRdb, the multiplex PCR reads were re-called with MiXCR into one record per CDR3 protein. The repertoire has approximately 490,000 distinct CDR3 sequences, around 15% of them found once; the top ten carry 9% to 15%. The same specimen was also included in a second study, on T cells in Graves' hyperthyroidism and ophthalmopathy.

Sample: peripheral blood mononuclear cells (PBMCs), taken at new diagnosis, from a patient treated with antithyroid drugs. These receptors came from a man aged 40-50 years with Graves disease. The CDR3 runs from the conserved cysteine through the conserved F or W. The order of the fields is D gene, clone size, V gene, J gene, CDR3 protein, CDR3 DNA. D genes are given only for firm matches. Clone size appears in some rows only: once, few, many, or a class for an expanded clone.

.,few,TRBV29-1,TRBJ2-4,CSAARGGQGNIQYF,TGCAGCGCCGCCCGGGGGGGACAGGGAAACATTCAGTACTTC
.,few,TRBV6-5,TRBJ2-2,CASSYAQGMNTGELFF,TGTGCCAGCAGTTACGCCCAGGGGATGAACACCGGGGAGCTGTTTTTT
.,many,TRBV12-3/TRBV12-4,TRBJ2-7,CASSFLAPEEQYF,TGTGCCAGCAGTTTTCTAGCGCCTGAGGAGCAGTACTTC
.,few,TRBV5-4,TRBJ2-7,CASSPGPGEGEQYF,TGTGCCAGCAGCCCGGGGCCAGGGGAAGGCGAGCAGTACTTC
.,many,TRBV27,TRBJ1-2,CASSLNALTVYTF,TGTGCCAGCAGTTTAAACGCCCTGACAGTTTACACCTTC
.,.,TRBV5-1,TRBJ2-3,CASSFGQGARGGPTDTQYF,TGCGCCAGCAGCTTCGGGCAGGGGGCGCGCGGGGGGCCTACAGATACGCAGTATTTT
.,.,TRBV5-1,TRBJ2-1,CASSLAAGQRNNEQFF,TGCGCCAGCAGCTTGGCCGCGGGACAGAGAAACAATGAGCAGTTCTTC
TRBD2,few,TRBV20-1,TRBJ2-3,CSASREGVVDTQYF,TGCAGTGCTAGTCGGGAGGGGGTGGTAGATACGCAGTATTTT
TRBD1,.,TRBV6-1,TRBJ1-2,CASRKETGAYGYTF,TGTGCCAGCAGGAAAGAAACAGGGGCCTATGGCTACACCTTC
TRBD2,many,TRBV7-6,TRBJ2-5,CASSLAHAGEETQYF,TGTGCCAGCAGCTTAGCGCACGCGGGAGAAGAGACCCAGTACTTC
.,many,TRBV12-5,TRBJ2-3,CASGFSAGARSTDTQYF,TGTGCTAGTGGTTTCTCGGCGGGGGCGAGGAGCACAGATACGCAGTATTTT
.,many,TRBV12-3/TRBV12-4,TRBJ1-1,CASSFTGAAPGAFF,TGTGCCAGCAGTTTCACGGGGGCCGCCCCTGGAGCTTTCTTT
TRBD2,few,TRBV27,TRBJ2-1,CASSLGQREDNGQFF,TGTGCCAGCAGTTTGGGACAGCGGGAGGATAATGGGCAGTTCTTC
.,few,TRBV29-1,TRBJ1-2,CSVLDRQGGYTF,TGCAGCGTGCTCGACAGGCAGGGGGGCTACACCTTC
.,many,TRBV7-9,TRBJ1-1,CASSKEGANTEAFF,TGTGCCAGCAGCAAAGAGGGCGCGAACACTGAAGCTTTCTTT
.,many,TRBV20-1,TRBJ2-7,CSARGRNYEQYF,TGCAGTGCGAGAGGACGCAACTACGAGCAGTACTTC
TRBD1,many,TRBV18,TRBJ2-7,CASSPHPPGGTYEQYF,TGTGCCAGCTCACCACACCCCCCAGGGGGCACCTACGAGCAGTACTTC
.,.,TRBV28,TRBJ2-7,CASSPHGLSYEQYF,TGTGCCAGCAGTCCCCACGGGCTTTCCTACGAGCAGTACTTC
TRBD2,many,TRBV10-3,TRBJ2-5,CAISEVAGETQYF,TGTGCCATCAGTGAGGTAGCGGGAGAGACCCAGTACTTC
.,few,TRBV29-1,TRBJ1-5,CSVVGGVGQPQHF,TGCAGCGTTGTTGGGGGGGTCGGTCAGCCCCAGCATTTT
TRBD2,many,TRBV24-1,TRBJ2-7,CATSDSKAGRLYEQYF,TGTGCCACCAGTGATTCAAAAGCGGGAAGGCTCTACGAGCAGTACTTC
.,many,TRBV2,TRBJ1-5,CASSASRSSNQPQHF,TGTGCCAGCAGTGCGTCGAGGAGCAGCAATCAGCCCCAGCATTTT
TRBD1,.,TRBV2,TRBJ1-5,CASTPRDRGNNQPQHF,TGTGCCAGCACCCCCCGGGACAGGGGAAACAATCAGCCCCAGCATTTT
.,many,TRBV20-1,TRBJ2-3,CSARGTSTDTQYF,TGCAGTGCTAGAGGGACTAGCACAGATACGCAGTATTTT
TRBD2,.,TRBV29-1,TRBJ2-7,CSFTRQGLAGLSEQYF,TGCAGCTTCACAAGGCAAGGGCTAGCGGGATTGAGCGAGCAGTACTTC
TRBD2,few,TRBV11-2,TRBJ2-1,CASSQDRLAGMYEQFF,TGCGCCAGCAGCCAAGATAGACTAGCGGGGATGTATGAGCAGTTCTTC
.,many,TRBV12-3/TRBV12-4,TRBJ2-2,CASTLGLNTGELFF,TGTGCCAGCACCCTTGGCCTAAACACCGGGGAGCTGTTTTTT
.,many,TRBV20-1,TRBJ2-3,CSLPAVATDTQYF,TGCAGTCTACCAGCGGTGGCCACAGATACGCAGTATTTT
TRBD2,many,TRBV6-5,TRBJ2-7,CASSYSGARGQYF,TGTGCCAGCAGTTACAGCGGGGCTCGTGGGCAGTACTTC
TRBD2,few,TRBV7-9,TRBJ2-1,CASSRLREDEQFF,TGTGCCAGCAGCCGATTGCGGGAGGATGAGCAGTTCTTC
.,many,TRBV7-9,TRBJ2-1,CASSSHPTKQFF,TGTGCCAGCAGCTCGCATCCGACAAAGCAGTTCTTC
TRBD2,many,TRBV20-1,TRBJ2-7,CSARERGSGTYEQYF,TGCAGTGCTAGGGAGCGGGGTAGCGGAACCTACGAGCAGTACTTC
.,few,TRBV15,TRBJ1-1,CATSRGTTKTEAFF,TGTGCCACCAGCAGAGGTACAACGAAAACTGAAGCTTTCTTT
TRBD2,.,TRBV29-1,TRBJ2-7,CSVVIPSGTYEQYF,TGCAGCGTTGTAATCCCTAGCGGGACCTACGAGCAGTACTTC
TRBD2,.,TRBV18,TRBJ2-1,CASSPGSAGGRGEQFF,TGTGCCAGCTCACCTGGTTCTGCGGGAGGCCGTGGTGAGCAGTTCTTC
.,few,TRBV20-1,TRBJ2-1,CSANRELPYNEQFF,TGCAGTGCGAACAGGGAATTGCCCTACAATGAGCAGTTCTTC
TRBD1,.,TRBV15,TRBJ2-1,CATSSETGSYNEQFF,TGTGCCACCAGCAGCGAGACAGGGTCCTACAATGAGCAGTTCTTC
.,many,TRBV6-1,TRBJ1-5,CASSSRGGGNQPQHF,TGTGCCAGCAGTAGCAGGGGTGGAGGCAATCAGCCCCAGCATTTT
.,.,TRBV19,TRBJ1-3,CASRRNSGNTIYF,TGTGCCAGTAGACGGAACTCTGGAAACACCATATATTTT
TRBD1,.,TRBV18,TRBJ2-7,CASSPPQTGGNEQYF,TGTGCCAGCTCACCACCACAGACAGGGGGTAACGAGCAGTACTTC
.,few,TRBV6-2/TRBV6-3,TRBJ2-5,CASSESSIQETQYF,TGTGCCAGCAGTGAATCCTCAATCCAAGAGACCCAGTACTTC
TRBD2,.,TRBV9,TRBJ2-1,CASSGGLAGHNEQFF,TGTGCCAGCAGCGGGGGACTAGCGGGCCACAATGAGCAGTTCTTC